Each of the 6 T cell receptor beta chains below was sequenced from the same sample in a study of early T cells in non-severe SARS-CoV-2 infection. TCRdb analysed the 5' RACE reads with MiXCR anew, one entry per CDR3 protein. Of 60,000 or so distinct CDR3 sequences in the sample, 9.5% to 15% were seen once. Sequencing input: whole blood. The origin of the receptors is an adult who was a healthcare worker with PCR-confirmed SARS-CoV-2 infection or an uninfected control (not recorded which).

This clonotype appeared a few times. Here the CDR3 DNA reads TGTGCCAGCAGTACAGGAACTCTAAGACTGTTTTTT. Translated, it gives CASSTGTLRLFF. J is TRBJ1-4 and V is TRBV28, with a tentative D call TRBD1 (5 bases). Germline V lookup: CDR1 MDHEN, CDR2 SYDVKM. Deletions cut 5 bases from V and 13 bases from J, with 14 bases between. The length of the CDR3 is 12 residues.

This chain links TRBV29-1 with TRBJ2-5; 7 bases agree with TRBD1. The ends lost 5 bases at V and 4 bases at J; junction bases unmatched: 4. This CDR3 contains 12 residues. Germline assignment: CDR1 SQVTM and CDR2 ANQGSEA. This CDR3 is CSVLTGRETQYF. The CDR3 nucleotides read TGCAGCGTTCTGACAGGGAGAGAGACCCAGTACTTC. The full variable domain, with the rest looked up from reference TRBV29-1 and TRBJ2-5, is SAVISQKPSRDICQRGTSLTIQCQVDSQVTMMFWYRQQPGQSLTLIATANQGSEATYESGFVIDKFPISRPNLTFSTLTVSNMSPEDSSIYLCSVLTGRETQYFGPGTRLLVL.

This clonotype was recorded at least ten times. The rearrangement links TRBV4-1 to TRBJ2-3, with D tentatively TRBD2 (6 bases). The V gene lost 3 bases and the J gene lost 2 bases, with 21 bases spanning the gap. Germline V lookup: CDR1 MGHRA, CDR2 YSYEKL. This CDR3 region has 18 residues. The CDR3 bases are TGCGCCAGCAGCCATCCCTGGGGGACTGAAAAAGTCACAGATACGCAGTATTTT. Residues: CASSHPWGTEKVTDTQYF.

The rearrangement links TRBV5-6 to TRBJ1-1; D call uncertain. This CDR3 spans 13 amino acids. The V end was cut by 5 bases, the J end by 0 bases, with 8 bases between. Germline V gene sequence: CDR1 SGHDT, CDR2 YYEEEE. The CDR3 protein is CASRNLMNTEAFF. In DNA, the CDR3 is TGTGCCAGCAGAAATCTAATGAACACTGAAGCTTTCTTT.

In this sample, this clonotype turned up many times. The chain joins TRBV20-1 to TRBJ2-7; D is ambiguous. Germline V lookup: CDR1 DFQATT, CDR2 SNEGSKA (reference sequence). CDR3 length equals 14 residues. The V end was cut by 1 base, the J end by 1 base, with 11 bases between. The CDR3 DNA reads as TGCAGTGCTAGAGGGCCAGGATCTTCCTACGAGCAGTACTTC. Residues: CSARGPGSSYEQYF.

This clonotype was seen a few times. The chain joins TRBV6-5 to TRBJ2-1, with 9 bases that match TRBD2. Germline CDR1 and CDR2: MNHEY and SVGAGI. This CDR3 spans 16 amino acids. Trimming cost V 2 bases and J 0 bases; bases outside gene matches: 2. This CDR3 reads CASSYGGGGSYNEQFF. CDR3 in DNA: TGTGCCAGCAGTTACGGCGGGGGGGGCTCCTACAATGAGCAGTTCTTC.